The clone carrying this T cell receptor beta chain was observed a single time. The junction departs from germline at one end; a sequencing error may be responsible. The data originate from a study of T cell responses to AZD1222 COVID-19 vaccine. Clones were read by immunoSEQ multiplex PCR, and TCRdb kept only the in-frame ones, dropping some. The data hold fewer than 150,000 clones, with around 90% observed a single time. CDR3 size: 13 residues. Per germline, CDR1 MNHEY and CDR2 SVGAGI. The source is an adult in good health. The sample consisted of peripheral blood, taken on day 0 of AZD1222 vaccination. The chain joins TRBV6-5 to TRBJ1-5; D not certain. In DNA form, the CDR3 reads TGTGCCAGTAGTTGGGGTCCCACTCAGCCCCAGCATTTT. Amino acids: CASSWGPTQPQHF.